This TCR beta chain stems from a study of cytomegalovirus exposure and HLA in healthy donors. Regarding donors, all were healthy bone marrow donors. The PCR had 60 Vbeta and 13 Jbeta primers. Produced via immunoSEQ multiplex PCR; TCRdb's table is partial and in-frame only. The sample has over 85,000 clones, about 70% seen once. Worth noting for this clone: Its cognate antigen is unknown.

Study findings and constraints: What a later analysis showed was that several of the most significant clusters appeared linked to common viral pathogens. Researchers had no immune exposure information except CMV serostatus available.

The sample consisted of PBMCs. This receptor was taken from a female donor in good health and CMV-seronegative.

CDR3 sequence (DNA): TGTGCCAGCAGTGGCGGCGGGAGTTTATCAGATACGCAGTATTTT. Its protein product is CASSGGGSLSDTQYF. This sequence joins TRBV2 and TRBJ2-3; TRBD2 matches at 7 bases. The CDR3 is made up of 15 amino acids. Unmatched junction bases numbered 8, after V lost 4 bases and J lost 4 bases. Germline values: CDR1 SNHLY, CDR2 FYNNEI.